What follows are 16 T cell receptor beta chains derived from one specimen sequenced in a study of cytomegalovirus exposure and HLA in healthy donors. A multiplex PCR was run with 60 Vbeta primers and 13 Jbeta primers. Some clones are missing from TCRdb's copy, which holds only in-frame ones; the method was immunoSEQ multiplex PCR. The repertoire includes about 36,000 clones, roughly three quarters of them detected once, and under 8% sits in the top ten. The source material was PBMCs. The receptors were sampled from a young man in good health and CMV-seronegative.

The sample holds a few counts of this clone. V gene TRBV10-3 combines with J gene TRBJ2-1; 9 nucleotides agree with TRBD2. V lost 5 bases and J lost 8; bases outside the gene matches: 4. The length of the CDR3 is 13 residues. Germline CDR1 is ENHRY and CDR2 is SYGVKD. The CDR3 nucleotides read TGTGCCATCAGTAGACTAGCGGAGGATGAGCAGTTCTTC. It specifies CAISRLAEDEQFF.

The sample holds a few counts of this clone. The chain has TRBV29-1 and TRBJ1-2; D is possibly TRBD1 (6 bases). V was trimmed by 8 bases and J by 4 bases, leaving 17 bases between them. The CDR3 covers 13 residues. From germline, CDR1 is SQVTM and CDR2 ANQGSEA. The CDR3 DNA sequence: TGCAGCTACGGGGGGGGCGAGAGCTATGGCTACACCTTC. This codes for CSYGGGESYGYTF.

The chain carries TRBV9 and TRBJ1-2; 7 bases line up with TRBD1. Germline V gives CDR1 SGDLS, CDR2 YYNGEE. The V gene end was trimmed by 2 bases and the J gene end by 4 bases; junction bases not matched to a gene: 5. The CDR3 consists of 14 residues. CDR3 sequence (DNA): TGTGCCAGCAGCGTTGACAGGGCACCCTATGGCTACACCTTC. Protein sequence: CASSVDRAPYGYTF.

The genes are TRBV4-1 and TRBJ1-3; D is possibly TRBD1 (5 bases). Germline CDR1 is MGHRA and CDR2 is YSYEKL. This CDR3 comprises 15 residues. Trimming took 3 bases from V and 3 from J, leaving 12 bases between them. The CDR3 DNA follows: TGCGCCAGCAGCCAGGCTCAGGGTTTTGGAAACACCATATATTTT. It yields the protein CASSQAQGFGNTIYF.

In this sample, this clone turned up a few times. The chain joins TRBV6-6 to TRBJ1-4, with D hard to call. CDR1 MNHNY and CDR2 SVGAGI come from the germline V gene (reference sequence). The ends were cut back, 6 bases at V and 2 bases at J, with 13 bases in the middle. The CDR3 loop spans 15 amino acids. The CDR3 sequence: CASRIGVGTNEKLFF. CDR3 DNA: TGTGCCAGCAGAATCGGGGTCGGGACTAATGAAAAACTGTTTTTT.

This rearrangement joins TRBV6-1 to TRBJ1-4; 7 bases line up with TRBD1. The CDR3 runs to 14 residues. Germline CDR1 and CDR2: MNHNS and SASEGT. The V and J ends lost 1 base and 4 bases, in that order; junction bases with no gene match: 0. DNA for the CDR3: TGTGCCAGCAGTGAAGGACAGGGTAATGAAAAACTGTTTTTT. Amino acid sequence: CASSEGQGNEKLFF.

The rearrangement uses TRBV25-1 and TRBJ2-7, with 10 nucleotides matching TRBD2. With 8 bases clipped from V and 3 bases from J, the junction kept 7 bases outside the gene matches. The CDR3 consists of 14 residues. The germline V gene encodes CDR1 MGHDK and CDR2 SYGVNS. The DNA of the CDR3 is TGTGCCAGCGAGGCGGCTAGCGGGAGCTACGAGCAGTACTTC. This sequence encodes CASEAASGSYEQYF.

The CDR3 nucleotides are TGTGCCAGCAGTAACAGGGGGCGAAATCAGCCCCAGCATTTT. This codes for CASSNRGRNQPQHF. The chain employs TRBV6-5 and TRBJ1-5; 9 positions match TRBD1. The CDR3 is 14 residues long. In germline, CDR1 is MNHEY, CDR2 SVGAGI. Trimming removed 5 bases from V and 4 bases from J; junction bases left unmatched: 3.

The genes are TRBV29-1 and TRBJ2-5; 11 bases line up with TRBD1. There are 15 residues in the CDR3. V was clipped by 5 bases and J by 2 bases; unmatched bases: 7. Germline-derived CDR1 and CDR2 are SQVTM and ANQGSEA. The CDR3 region is CSVLLRDRGQETQYF. DNA for the CDR3: TGCAGCGTTCTTCTCCGGGACAGGGGGCAAGAGACCCAGTACTTC.

For the CDR3, the DNA is TGTGCCATCAGTGAGAAGGGGGCACGGACTGAAGCTTTCTTT. It yields the protein CAISEKGARTEAFF. The chain employs TRBV10-3 and TRBJ1-1; 7 nucleotides align to TRBD1. CDR3 length equals 14 residues. Germline V lookup: CDR1 ENHRY, CDR2 SYGVKD. V shed 2 bases and J 5 bases; nucleotides not matched to a gene: 5.

This chain uses TRBV7-2 with TRBJ1-2; the D is unclear. V was cut by 5 bases and J by 2 bases, with 12 bases left in between. Germline assignment: CDR1 SGHTA and CDR2 FQGNSA. The CDR3 contains 14 residues. The CDR3 region has the DNA TGTGCCAGCAGCCCACCGGGTCGGAACTATGGCTACACCTTC. This translates into CASSPPGRNYGYTF.

The chain joins TRBV29-1 to TRBJ2-2; TRBD1 aligns across 10 bases. Per the germline V gene, CDR1 is SQVTM and CDR2 is ANQGSEA. The CDR3 extends over 13 amino acids. After removal of 7 bases from V and 8 bases from J, the junction contained 7 bases not matched to a gene. The CDR3 protein is CSGGGTGEGELFF. The DNA of the CDR3 is TGCAGCGGGGGCGGGACAGGGGAAGGGGAGCTGTTTTTT.

The V gene is TRBV6-1, the J gene TRBJ2-7; the D gene is possibly TRBD1 (6 bases). The CDR3 is made up of 14 amino acids. Germline values: CDR1 MNHNS, CDR2 SASEGT. The ends were cut back, 4 bases at V and 3 bases at J, with 13 bases in the middle. CDR3 in DNA: TGTGCCAGCAGTGGGGGACACAGCCTCTACGAGCAGTACTTC. It codes for CASSGGHSLYEQYF.

The chain has TRBV6-5 and TRBJ1-4; 8 bases agree with TRBD1. Germline lookup yields CDR1 MNHEY and CDR2 SVGAGI. This CDR3 is 14 amino acids long. V shed 6 bases and J 8 bases; nucleotides not matched to a gene: 8. CDR3 nucleotides: TGTGCCAGCAGCAGGACAGGGAAAAAGGAAAAACTGTTTTTT. This translates into CASSRTGKKEKLFF.

This clone appeared a single time. This chain connects TRBV13 to TRBJ1-4, with TRBD1 identical over 8 bases. With 1 base clipped from V and 5 bases from J, the junction kept 3 bases outside the gene matches. The germline V gene has CDR1 PRHDT and CDR2 FYEKMQ (reference sequence). This CDR3 comprises 15 residues. Written as DNA, the CDR3 is TGTGCCAGCAGCTTAGTTGGGACAGGAAATGAAAAACTGTTTTTT. Translation gives CASSLVGTGNEKLFF.

The V gene is TRBV29-1, the J gene TRBJ2-2; a possible D gene is TRBD2 (6 bases). Trimming pared 5 bases from V and 0 bases from J, leaving 10 bases between. Germline V gives CDR1 SQVTM, CDR2 ANQGSEA. This CDR3 has 14 amino acids. This CDR3 is CSVRSGANTGELFF. CDR3 coding DNA: TGCAGCGTTCGTAGCGGAGCGAACACCGGGGAGCTGTTTTTT.